This TCR beta chain was recovered during a study of cytomegalovirus exposure and HLA in healthy donors. Study background: Later, an analysis reported that the roughly 120 validation repertoires had used the same platform as the approximately 670 first-cohort repertoires.

Assay: immunoSEQ multiplex PCR; the TCRdb copy retains only in-frame clones and omits some. The sample lists some 160,000 clones; roughly 92% were seen once. About this clone itself: The antigen remains undetermined.

These donors were members of the roughly 120-subject validation cohort, a group separate from the roughly 670-subject first cohort. The study's findings and limits: Specificity for CMV antigens was confirmed in vitro for a few of the CMV-associated chains. Cytomegalovirus status was reportedly diagnosed by the classifier with high specificity and sensitivity.

The TCR originated in a man between 18 and 35 years old in good health and CMV-seronegative. The sequencing sample was made of PBMCs.

The CDR3 loop is CASRTQGFDEQFF. In DNA, the CDR3 is TGTGCCAGCAGGACCCAGGGGTTCGATGAGCAGTTCTTC. The rearrangement uses TRBV27 and TRBJ2-1, with D perhaps TRBD1 (6 bases). CDR3 length: 13 residues. Germline loops: CDR1 MNHEY, CDR2 SMNVEV (reference sequence). Between the trimmed V and J ends, which lost 6 bases and 8 bases, there was a span of 14 bases.